The clone carrying this T cell receptor (beta chain) was counted many times. Germline lookup yields CDR1 SQVTM and CDR2 ANQGSEA. J gave up 3 bases and V 3 bases, and 2 bases lay outside the gene matches. CDR3 length equals 14 residues. The data belong to a study of neoadjuvant anti-PD-1 for oral cavity cancer. Analysis of PBMCs was direct, with no culture step. The assay was immunoSEQ multiplex PCR, and TCRdb's table has in-frame clones only and misses some. The top ten clones hold 2.5% to 3% of a sample with around 60,000 clones, roughly 80% of them seen once. The clonotype originates from a person aged 35-80 years with oral cavity squamous cell carcinoma. The input for sequencing was PBMCs, taken before nivolumab (anti-PD-1) treatment. This chain links TRBV29-1 with TRBJ2-3, with 11 nucleotides matching TRBD1. In DNA form, the CDR3 reads TGCAGCGTTGAGGGACAGGGGGTTACAGATACGCAGTATTTT. Its protein product is CSVEGQGVTDTQYF.